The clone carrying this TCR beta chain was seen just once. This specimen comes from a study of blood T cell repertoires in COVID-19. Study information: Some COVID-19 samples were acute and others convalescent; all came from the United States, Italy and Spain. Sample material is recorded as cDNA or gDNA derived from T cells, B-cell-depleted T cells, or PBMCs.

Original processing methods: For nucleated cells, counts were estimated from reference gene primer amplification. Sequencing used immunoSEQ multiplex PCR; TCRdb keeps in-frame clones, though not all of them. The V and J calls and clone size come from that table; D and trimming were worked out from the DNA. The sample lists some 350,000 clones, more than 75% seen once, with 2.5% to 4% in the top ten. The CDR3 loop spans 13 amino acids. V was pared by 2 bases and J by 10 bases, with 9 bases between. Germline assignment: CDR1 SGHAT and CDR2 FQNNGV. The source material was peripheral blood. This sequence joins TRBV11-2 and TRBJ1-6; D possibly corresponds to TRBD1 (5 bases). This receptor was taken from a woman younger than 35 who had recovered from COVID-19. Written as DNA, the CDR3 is TGTGCCAGCAGCTTAACGGGGGACTCACCCCTCCACTTT. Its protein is CASSLTGDSPLHF.